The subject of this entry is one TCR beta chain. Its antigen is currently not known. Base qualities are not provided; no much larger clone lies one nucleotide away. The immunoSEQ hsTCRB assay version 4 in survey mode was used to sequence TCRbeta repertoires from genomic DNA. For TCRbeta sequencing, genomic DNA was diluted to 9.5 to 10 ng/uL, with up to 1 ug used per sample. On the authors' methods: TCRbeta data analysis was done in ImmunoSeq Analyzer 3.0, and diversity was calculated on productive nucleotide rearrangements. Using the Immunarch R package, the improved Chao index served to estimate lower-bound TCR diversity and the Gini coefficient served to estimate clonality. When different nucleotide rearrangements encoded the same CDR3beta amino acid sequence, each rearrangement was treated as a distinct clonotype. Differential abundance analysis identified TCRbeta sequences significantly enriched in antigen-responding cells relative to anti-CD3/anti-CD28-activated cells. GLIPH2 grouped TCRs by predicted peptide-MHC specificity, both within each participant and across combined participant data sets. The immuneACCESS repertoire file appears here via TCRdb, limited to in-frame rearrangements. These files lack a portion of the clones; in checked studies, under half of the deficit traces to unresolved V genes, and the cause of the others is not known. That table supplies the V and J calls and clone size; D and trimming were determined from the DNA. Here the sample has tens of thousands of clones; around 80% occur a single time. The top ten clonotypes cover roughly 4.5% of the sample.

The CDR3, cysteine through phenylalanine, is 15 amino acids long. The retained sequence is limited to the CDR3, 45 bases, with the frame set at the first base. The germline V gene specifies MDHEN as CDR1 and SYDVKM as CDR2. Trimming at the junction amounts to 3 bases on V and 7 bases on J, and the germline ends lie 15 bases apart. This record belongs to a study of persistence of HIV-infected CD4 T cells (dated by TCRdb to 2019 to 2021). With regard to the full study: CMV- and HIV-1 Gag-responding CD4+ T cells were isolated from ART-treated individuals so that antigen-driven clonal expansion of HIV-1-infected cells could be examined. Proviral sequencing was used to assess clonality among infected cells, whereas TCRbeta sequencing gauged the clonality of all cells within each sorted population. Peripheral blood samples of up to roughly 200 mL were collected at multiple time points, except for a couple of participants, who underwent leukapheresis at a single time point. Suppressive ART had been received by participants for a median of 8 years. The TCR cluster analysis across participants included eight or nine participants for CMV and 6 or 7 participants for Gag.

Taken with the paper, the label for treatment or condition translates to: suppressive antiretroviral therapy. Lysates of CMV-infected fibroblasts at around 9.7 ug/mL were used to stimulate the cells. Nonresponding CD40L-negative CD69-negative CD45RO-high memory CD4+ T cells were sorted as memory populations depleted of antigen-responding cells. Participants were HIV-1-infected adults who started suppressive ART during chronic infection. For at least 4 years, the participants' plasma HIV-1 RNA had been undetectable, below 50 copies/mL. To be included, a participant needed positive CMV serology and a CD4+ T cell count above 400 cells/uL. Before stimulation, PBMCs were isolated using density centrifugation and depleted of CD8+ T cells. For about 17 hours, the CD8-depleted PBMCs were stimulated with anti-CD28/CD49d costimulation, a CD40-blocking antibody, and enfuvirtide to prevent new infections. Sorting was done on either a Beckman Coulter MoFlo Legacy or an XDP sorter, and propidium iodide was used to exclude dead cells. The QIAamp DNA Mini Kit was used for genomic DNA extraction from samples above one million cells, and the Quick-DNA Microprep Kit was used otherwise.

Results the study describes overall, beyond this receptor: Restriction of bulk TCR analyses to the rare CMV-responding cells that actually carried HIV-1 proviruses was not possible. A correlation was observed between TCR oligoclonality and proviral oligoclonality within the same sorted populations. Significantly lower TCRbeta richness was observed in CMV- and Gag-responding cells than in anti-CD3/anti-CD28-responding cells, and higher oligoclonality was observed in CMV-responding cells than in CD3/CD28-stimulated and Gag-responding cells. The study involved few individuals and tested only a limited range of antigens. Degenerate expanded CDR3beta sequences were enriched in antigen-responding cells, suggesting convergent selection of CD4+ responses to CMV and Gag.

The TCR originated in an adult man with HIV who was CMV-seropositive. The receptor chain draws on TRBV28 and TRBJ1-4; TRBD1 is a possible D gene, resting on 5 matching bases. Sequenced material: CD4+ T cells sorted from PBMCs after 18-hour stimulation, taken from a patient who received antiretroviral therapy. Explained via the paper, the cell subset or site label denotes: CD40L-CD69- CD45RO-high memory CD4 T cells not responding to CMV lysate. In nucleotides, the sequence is TGTGCCAGCAGTTTTCGAGGAAGGGACGGTGAAAAACTGTTTTTT. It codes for CASSFRGRDGEKLFF.